A selection of T cell receptor beta chains follows, all from one sample in a study of T cells in Graves' hyperthyroidism and ophthalmopathy. TCRdb re-called the multiplex PCR reads with MiXCR, one entry per CDR3 protein. In the table there are about 570,000 distinct CDR3 sequences, under 60% of which are singletons. Material for sequencing was peripheral blood or thyroid tissue (not recorded which). These receptors all come from an adult woman with Graves' disease, either hyperthyroidism or ophthalmopathy (not recorded which). CDR3s include the opening cysteine and the closing phenylalanine or tryptophan. D genes are given only for firm matches. Size is stated for part of the rows, as once, few or many counts, or as a class when the clone is expanded.

>-|-|TRBJ1-5|TRBV15
CATSSRGGQETQHF
TGTGCCACCAGCTCCAGAGGAGGGCAGGAGACCCAGCATTTT
>-|once|TRBJ2-5|TRBV20-1
CSSVGSYDQETQYF
TGCAGTTCAGTGGGGAGCTACGACCAAGAGACCCAGTACTTC
>-|many|TRBJ1-1|TRBV20-1
CSARDGRGVILGTEAFF
TGCAGTGCTAGAGATGGAAGAGGGGTAATCCTGGGCACTGAAGCTTTCTTT
>TRBD1|-|TRBJ1-1|TRBV10-3
CAISERTSGRTGWNTEAFF
TGTGCCATCAGTGAGCGAACTAGCGGGAGGACAGGGTGGAACACTGAAGCTTTCTTT
>-|-|TRBJ2-6|TRBV19
CASSIGANVLTF
TGTGCCAGTAGTATAGGGGCCAACGTCCTGACTTTC
>-|many|TRBJ1-5|TRBV20-1
CSASFSGNQPQHF
TGCAGTGCTTCCTTCAGTGGCAATCAGCCCCAGCATTTT
>-|many|TRBJ1-3|TRBV5-1
CASSLDHSGNTIYF
TGCGCCAGCAGCTTGGACCACTCTGGAAACACCATATATTTT
>TRBD1|-|TRBJ2-3|TRBV24-1
CASSLQGGFSTDTQYF
TGTGCCAGCAGTTTACAGGGGGGATTTAGCACAGATACGCAGTATTTT
>-|many|TRBJ1-5|TRBV28
CASRTGDSQPQHF
TGTGCCAGCAGGACGGGGGATAGTCAGCCCCAGCATTTT
>-|many|TRBJ1-5|TRBV12-3/TRBV12-4
CASSPGYNQPQHF
TGTGCCAGCAGTCCGGGATACAATCAGCCCCAGCATTTT
>TRBD1|-|TRBJ1-5|TRBV29-1
CSGWTGNNQPQHF
TGCAGCGGATGGACAGGGAACAATCAGCCCCAGCATTTT
>-|-|TRBJ2-2|TRBV5-1
CSVPTENTGELFF
TGCAGCGTTCCTACAGAGAACACCGGGGAGCTGTTTTTT
>-|-|TRBJ2-7|TRBV15
CATSREPTATAYEQYF
TGTGCCACCAGCAGAGAACCGACAGCGACGGCCTACGAGCAGTACTTC
>TRBD1|many|TRBJ2-3|TRBV20-1
CSAHGTDVGTQYF
TGCAGTGCTCACGGGACAGATGTTGGTACGCAGTATTTT
>-|few|TRBJ2-3|TRBV2
CASSEEGDTQYF
TGTGCCAGCAGTGAGGAGGGAGATACGCAGTATTTT
>-|many|TRBJ2-5|TRBV4-2
CASSRPGSRETQYF
TGTGCCAGCAGCCGCCCGGGGTCGCGAGAGACCCAGTACTTC
>-|many|TRBJ2-5|TRBV4-1
CASSQVKETQYF
TGCGCCAGCAGCCAGGTTAAAGAGACCCAGTACTTC
>TRBD1|-|TRBJ1-5|TRBV10-3
CAITRGENQPQHF
TGTGCCATCACCAGGGGGGAGAATCAGCCCCAGCATTTT
>TRBD1|many|TRBJ1-2|TRBV14
CASSLHAGGNYGYTF
TGTGCCAGCAGCCTTCATGCAGGGGGTAACTATGGCTACACCTTC
>-|many|TRBJ2-7|TRBV7-8
CASSPRDRISYEQYF
TGTGCCAGCAGCCCCCGGGACCGGATATCCTACGAGCAGTACTTC
>-|many|TRBJ1-5|TRBV7-8
CASSLGLSSNQPQHF
TGTGCCAGCAGCTTAGGCCTAAGTTCTAATCAGCCCCAGCATTTT
>-|once|TRBJ2-2|TRBV6-4
CASSDSTGEVGGELFF
TGTGCCAGCAGTGACTCGACGGGAGAAGTCGGCGGGGAGCTGTTTTTT
>TRBD2|-|TRBJ2-7|TRBV20-1
CSAILAGGYEQYF
TGCAGTGCTATCTTAGCGGGCGGCTACGAGCAGTACTTC
>-|-|TRBJ1-2|TRBV12-3/TRBV12-4
CASNHRRLGGYTF
TGTGCCAGCAACCATCGGAGGTTAGGGGGCTACACCTTC
>-|many|TRBJ2-3|TRBV2
CASSDRRSTDTQYF
TGTGCCAGCAGTGACCGGCGGAGCACGGATACGCAGTATTTT
>TRBD2|-|TRBJ2-7|TRBV5-1
CASRRAGRPELYF
TGCGCCAGCAGGAGAGCGGGACGGCCAGAGCTGTACTTC
>TRBD2|-|TRBJ2-5|TRBV10-3
CAISDRRLAGGQETQYF
TGTGCCATCAGTGACAGACGGCTAGCGGGAGGACAAGAGACCCAGTACTTC
>-|-|TRBJ2-6|TRBV19
CASSTDRRGTEAF
TGTGCCAGTAGTACGGACAGGAGGGGCACTGAAGCTTTC
>TRBD1|-|TRBJ1-6|TRBV5-1
CASSPDRGRSPLHF
TGCGCCAGCAGCCCGGACAGGGGGCGTTCACCCCTCCACTTT
>-|many|TRBJ1-4|TRBV2
CASSDLTGNEKLFF
TGTGCCAGCAGTGATTTGACGGGAAATGAAAAACTGTTTTTT
>-|many|TRBJ1-4|TRBV18
CASSLRGEKLFF
TGTGCCAGCTCCCTCAGGGGTGAAAAACTGTTTTTT
>-|-|TRBJ2-6|TRBV28
CASSPRAIGANVLTF
TGTGCCAGCAGCCCCCGGGCCATCGGGGCCAACGTCCTGACTTTC
>TRBD1|many|TRBJ1-5|TRBV12-3/TRBV12-4
CASSGTGRQPQHF
TGTGCCAGCAGTGGGACAGGGAGGCAGCCCCAGCATTTT